This T cell receptor (beta chain) was profiled in a study of blood T cell repertoires in COVID-19. The overall study: From the United States, Italy and Spain came samples of acute and convalescent COVID-19.

Using immunoSEQ multiplex PCR, the repertoire was profiled, and TCRdb retains in-frame clones only, with some absent. This sample has around 99,000 clones; more than 65% occur once, and the top ten carry around a sixth. This clone showed up just a few times. Germline CDR1 reads LGHNA; CDR2 reads YSLEER. The CDR3 contains 15 residues. Trimming removed 0 bases from V and 9 bases from J, with 12 bases in between. Material: peripheral blood. The TCR originated in a woman of 80 years or more with active or convalescent COVID-19. The chain couples TRBV4-3 to TRBJ1-6, with D maybe TRBD1 (6 bases). CDR3 residues: CASSQDRGRSSPLHF. For the CDR3, the DNA is TGCGCCAGCAGCCAAGACAGGGGAAGGAGTTCACCCCTCCACTTT.